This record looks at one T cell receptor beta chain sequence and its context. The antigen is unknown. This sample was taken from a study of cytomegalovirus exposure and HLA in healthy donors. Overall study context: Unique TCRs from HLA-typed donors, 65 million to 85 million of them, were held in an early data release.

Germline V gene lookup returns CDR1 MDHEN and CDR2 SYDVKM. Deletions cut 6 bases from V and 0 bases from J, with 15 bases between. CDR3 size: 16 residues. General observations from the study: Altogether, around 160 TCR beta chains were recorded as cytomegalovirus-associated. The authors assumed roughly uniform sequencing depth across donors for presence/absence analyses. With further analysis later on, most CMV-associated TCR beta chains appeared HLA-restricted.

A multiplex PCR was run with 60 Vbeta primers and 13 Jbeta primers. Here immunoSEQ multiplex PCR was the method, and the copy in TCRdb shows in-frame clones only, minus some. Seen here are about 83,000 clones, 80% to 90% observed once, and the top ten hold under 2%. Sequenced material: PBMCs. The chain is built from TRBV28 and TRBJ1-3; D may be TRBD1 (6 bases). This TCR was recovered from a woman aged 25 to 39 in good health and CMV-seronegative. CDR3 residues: CASRPAGDPSGNTIYF. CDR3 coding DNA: TGTGCCAGCAGACCCGCAGGGGATCCCTCTGGAAACACCATATATTTT.